The sequence of this T cell receptor (beta chain) was determined in a study of shared clonotypes between healthy human individuals. The germline CDR1 and CDR2 sequences are LNHDA and SQIVND (reference sequence). V lost 6 bases and J lost 9, with 12 bases in between. This CDR3 has 12 amino acids. Each replicate PCR on the sorted subsets used 150 to 200 ng DNA (around 30,000 T cell genomes). In the original analysis: Owing to the provision of junction-only sequences devoid of quality scores by immunoSEQ, filtering differed. Repertoires were generated with immunoSEQ multiplex PCR, while TCRdb's copy carries only in-frame clones and drops some. V and J calls and clone size are copied from that table; D and trimming were computed from the DNA. The profile covers 98,000 or so clones, with about 70% appearing a single time and approximately 25% taken by the ten largest.

Sequencing input: memory CD8+ T cells sorted from blood. The subset here: CD45RO+ cells pooled with CCR7-negative TemRA cells. V is TRBV19 and J is TRBJ2-1; perhaps TRBD2 as D (6 bases). This sequence originates from a woman aged 30 to 39 in good health. This chain's CDR3 is CASRAGTLEQFF. The CDR3 region has the DNA TGTGCCAGTAGGGCCGGGACTCTTGAGCAGTTCTTC.